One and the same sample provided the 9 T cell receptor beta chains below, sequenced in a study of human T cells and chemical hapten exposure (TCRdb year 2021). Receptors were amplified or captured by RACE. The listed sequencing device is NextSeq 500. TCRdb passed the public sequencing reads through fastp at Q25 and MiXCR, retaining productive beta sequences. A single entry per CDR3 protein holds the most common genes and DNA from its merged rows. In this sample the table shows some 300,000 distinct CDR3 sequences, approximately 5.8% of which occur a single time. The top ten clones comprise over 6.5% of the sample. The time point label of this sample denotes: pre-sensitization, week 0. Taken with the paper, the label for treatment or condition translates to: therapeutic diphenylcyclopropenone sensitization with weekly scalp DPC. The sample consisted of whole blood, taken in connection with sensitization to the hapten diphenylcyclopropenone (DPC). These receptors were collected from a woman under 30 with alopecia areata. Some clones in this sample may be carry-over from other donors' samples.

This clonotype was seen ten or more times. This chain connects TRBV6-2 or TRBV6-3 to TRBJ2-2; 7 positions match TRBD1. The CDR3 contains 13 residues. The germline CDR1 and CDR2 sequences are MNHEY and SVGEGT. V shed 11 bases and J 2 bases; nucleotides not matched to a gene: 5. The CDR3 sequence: CAGGTDNTGELFF. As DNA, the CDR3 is TGTGCCGGTGGGACAGATAACACCGGGGAGCTGTTTTTT.

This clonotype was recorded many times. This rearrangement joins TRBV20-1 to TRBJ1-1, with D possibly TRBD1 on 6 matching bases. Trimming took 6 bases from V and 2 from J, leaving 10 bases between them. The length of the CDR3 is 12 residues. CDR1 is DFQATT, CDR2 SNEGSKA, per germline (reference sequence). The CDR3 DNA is TGCAGTGCCCCAGGGGCAAACACTGAAGCTTTCTTT. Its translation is CSAPGANTEAFF.

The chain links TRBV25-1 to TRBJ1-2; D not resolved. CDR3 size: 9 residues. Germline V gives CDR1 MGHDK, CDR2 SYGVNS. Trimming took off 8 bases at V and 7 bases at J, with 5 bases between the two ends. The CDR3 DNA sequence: TGTGCCAGCGGGTCTGGCTACACCTTC. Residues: CASGSGYTF.

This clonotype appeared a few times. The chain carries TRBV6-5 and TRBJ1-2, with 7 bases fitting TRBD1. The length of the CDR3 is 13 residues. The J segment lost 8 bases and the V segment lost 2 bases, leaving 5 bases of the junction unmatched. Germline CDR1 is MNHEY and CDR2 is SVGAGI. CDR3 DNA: TGTGCCAGCAGTTACGGCCAGGGGGTCGGCTACACCTTC. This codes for CASSYGQGVGYTF.

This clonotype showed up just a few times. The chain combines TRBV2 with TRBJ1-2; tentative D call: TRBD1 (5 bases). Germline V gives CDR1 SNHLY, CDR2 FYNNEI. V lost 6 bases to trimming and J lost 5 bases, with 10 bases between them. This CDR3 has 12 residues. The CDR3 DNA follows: TGTGCCAGCAGGACAGACTGGTATGGCTACACCTTC. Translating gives CASRTDWYGYTF.

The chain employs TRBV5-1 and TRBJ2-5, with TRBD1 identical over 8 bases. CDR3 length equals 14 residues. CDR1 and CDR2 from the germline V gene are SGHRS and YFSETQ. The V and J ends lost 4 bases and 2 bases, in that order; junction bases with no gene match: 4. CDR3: CASSGGTGQETQYF. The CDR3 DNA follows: TGCGCCAGCAGCGGGGGGACAGGACAAGAGACCCAGTACTTC.

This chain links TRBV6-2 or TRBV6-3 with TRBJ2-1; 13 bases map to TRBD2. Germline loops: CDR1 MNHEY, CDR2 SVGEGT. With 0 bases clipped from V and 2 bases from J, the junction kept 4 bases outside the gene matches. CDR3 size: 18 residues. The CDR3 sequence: CASSYSTSGGFTYNEQFF. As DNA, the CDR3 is TGTGCCAGCAGTTACTCGACTAGCGGGGGGTTTACCTACAATGAGCAGTTCTTC.

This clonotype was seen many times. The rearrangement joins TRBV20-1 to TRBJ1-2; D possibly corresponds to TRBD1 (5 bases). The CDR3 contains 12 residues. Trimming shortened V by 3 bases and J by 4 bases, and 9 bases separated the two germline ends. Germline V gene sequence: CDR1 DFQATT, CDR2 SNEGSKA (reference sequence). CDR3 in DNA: TGCAGTGCTAGGGGGCATTCCTATGGCTACACCTTC. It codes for CSARGHSYGYTF.

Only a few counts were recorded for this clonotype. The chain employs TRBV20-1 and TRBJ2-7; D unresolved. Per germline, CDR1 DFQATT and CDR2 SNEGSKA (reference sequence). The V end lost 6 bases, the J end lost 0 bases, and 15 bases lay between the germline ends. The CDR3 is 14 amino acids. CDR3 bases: TGCAGTGCGGGTTCGTTGGACGCCTCCTACGAGCAGTACTTC. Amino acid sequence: CSAGSLDASYEQYF.